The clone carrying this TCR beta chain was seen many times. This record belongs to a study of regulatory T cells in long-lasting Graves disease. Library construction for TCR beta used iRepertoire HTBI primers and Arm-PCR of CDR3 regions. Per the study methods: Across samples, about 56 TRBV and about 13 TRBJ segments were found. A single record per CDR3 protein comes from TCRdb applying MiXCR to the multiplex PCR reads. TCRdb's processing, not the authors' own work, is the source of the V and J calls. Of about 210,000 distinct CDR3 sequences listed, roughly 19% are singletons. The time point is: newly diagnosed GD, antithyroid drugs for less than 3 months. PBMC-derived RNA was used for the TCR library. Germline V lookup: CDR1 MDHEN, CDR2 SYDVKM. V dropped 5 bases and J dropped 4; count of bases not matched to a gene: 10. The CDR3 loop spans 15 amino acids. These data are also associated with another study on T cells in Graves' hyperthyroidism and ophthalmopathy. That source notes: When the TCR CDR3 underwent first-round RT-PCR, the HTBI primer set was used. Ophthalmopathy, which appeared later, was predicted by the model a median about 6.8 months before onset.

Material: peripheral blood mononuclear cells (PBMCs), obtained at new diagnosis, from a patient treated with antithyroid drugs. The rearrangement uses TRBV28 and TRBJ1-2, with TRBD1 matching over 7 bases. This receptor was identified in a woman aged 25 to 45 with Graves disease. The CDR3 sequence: CASSVRGLLVYGYTF. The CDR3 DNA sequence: TGTGCCAGCAGTGTAAGGGGGCTCCTTGTCTATGGCTACACCTTC.